The source of this T cell receptor beta chain is a study of T cells in Graves' hyperthyroidism and ophthalmopathy. Amplification yielded TCR beta CDR3 regions, with RNA transcripts as the source. During a first-round RT-PCR of the TCR CDR3, the HTBI primer set was used. TCRdb redid the calling of the multiplex PCR reads with MiXCR, one entry per CDR3 protein. The table shows nearly 600,000 distinct CDR3 sequences, with 11% to 15% occurring only once. This clonotype was found many times. CDR1 is KGHDR, CDR2 SFDVKD, per germline. The CDR3 has 16 residues. The V and J ends lost 4 bases and 4 bases, in that order; junction bases with no gene match: 11.

J is TRBJ1-2 and V is TRBV24-1, with 7 bases lining up with TRBD1. The specimen was blood. This TCR was recovered from a woman in her thirties with Graves' hyperthyroidism that later progressed to Graves' ophthalmopathy. This CDR3 is CATSDHSDRAFYGYTF. CDR3 coding DNA: TGTGCCACCAGTGACCATTCAGACAGGGCCTTCTATGGCTACACCTTC.